These T cell receptor beta chains were read from a single sample in a study of cytomegalovirus exposure and HLA in healthy donors. Measured with immunoSEQ multiplex PCR; TCRdb has only the in-frame clones, and not every one. The sample has about 140,000 clones, approximately 80% seen once. What was sequenced was PBMCs. The receptors shown here come from a woman aged 40-49 years in good health and CMV-seronegative. The CDR3 runs from the conserved cysteine through the conserved F or W. Each record gives: V gene, J gene, CDR3 protein.

v_call: TRBV7-3; j_call: TRBJ2-1; cdr3_aa: CASSRGSSYNEQFF
v_call: TRBV7-3; j_call: TRBJ2-2; cdr3_aa: CASSPRDRTTGELFF
v_call: TRBV15; j_call: TRBJ1-4; cdr3_aa: CATSRGQGEKLFF
v_call: TRBV7-9; j_call: TRBJ1-2; cdr3_aa: CASSLDHGCCTF
v_call: TRBV7-7; j_call: TRBJ2-1; cdr3_aa: CASSRDRTTNEQFF
v_call: TRBV4-1; j_call: TRBJ1-4; cdr3_aa: CASRLAPMPTGEPNEKLFF
v_call: TRBV9; j_call: TRBJ2-7; cdr3_aa: CASSAGVGAGTYEQYF
v_call: TRBV18; j_call: TRBJ1-1; cdr3_aa: CASSPSGRTGVAFF
v_call: TRBV29-1; j_call: TRBJ2-3; cdr3_aa: CSVVVAGGPTDTQYF
v_call: TRBV5-1; j_call: TRBJ2-1; cdr3_aa: CASTSGPGSDEQFF
v_call: TRBV30; j_call: TRBJ2-5; cdr3_aa: CAWSVGGGYQETQYF
v_call: TRBV7-9; j_call: TRBJ2-4; cdr3_aa: CASSANSQYF
v_call: TRBV28; j_call: TRBJ2-1; cdr3_aa: CASSPDRDNEQFF
v_call: TRBV7-2; j_call: TRBJ2-7; cdr3_aa: CASSLGTSGEQYF
v_call: TRBV5-1; j_call: TRBJ2-7; cdr3_aa: CASRGRSGGSSSYEQYF
v_call: TRBV19; j_call: TRBJ2-7; cdr3_aa: CASSIKGGGQIASYEQYF
v_call: TRBV5-4; j_call: TRBJ2-3; cdr3_aa: CASSLEITAGVGTDTQYF
v_call: TRBV6-5; j_call: TRBJ2-7; cdr3_aa: CASSSLTSGIYEQYF
v_call: TRBV28; j_call: TRBJ2-3; cdr3_aa: CASSQSSRVVPYTQYF
v_call: TRBV11-2; j_call: TRBJ1-4; cdr3_aa: CASSGQRGRKEKLFF
v_call: TRBV11-2; j_call: TRBJ2-1; cdr3_aa: CASSSRTGGNEQFF
v_call: TRBV5-4; j_call: TRBJ1-1; cdr3_aa: CASSAAPMNTEAFF
v_call: TRBV27; j_call: TRBJ1-5; cdr3_aa: CASSPQLQGAEDQPQHF
v_call: TRBV5-1; j_call: TRBJ1-2; cdr3_aa: CASSPRWGGTYGYTF
v_call: TRBV2; j_call: TRBJ2-7; cdr3_aa: CASNRERHEQYF
v_call: TRBV28; j_call: TRBJ2-1; cdr3_aa: CASSLQESSYNEQFF
v_call: TRBV9; j_call: TRBJ2-3; cdr3_aa: CASSVAPGQGAPIGTDTQYF
v_call: TRBV18; j_call: TRBJ2-2; cdr3_aa: CASGERRATGELFF
v_call: TRBV7-3; j_call: TRBJ2-5; cdr3_aa: CASSFGGRGTQYF
v_call: TRBV25-1; j_call: TRBJ2-7; cdr3_aa: CASMHPKGEQYF
v_call: TRBV5-4; j_call: TRBJ2-1; cdr3_aa: CASSLIARGNEQFF
v_call: TRBV5-1; j_call: TRBJ2-5; cdr3_aa: CASSTDQETQYF
v_call: TRBV6-1; j_call: TRBJ1-1; cdr3_aa: CASTQGLTEAFF
v_call: TRBV6-5; j_call: TRBJ1-1; cdr3_aa: CASKEGLNTEAFF
v_call: TRBV12-5; j_call: TRBJ2-7; cdr3_aa: CASGGTSGSYEQYF
v_call: TRBV2; j_call: TRBJ2-7; cdr3_aa: CASSEAWNRDYEQYF
v_call: TRBV6-5; j_call: TRBJ1-2; cdr3_aa: CASRGRYGYTF
v_call: TRBV28; j_call: TRBJ2-7; cdr3_aa: CASGPRAYYEQYF
v_call: TRBV29-1; j_call: TRBJ1-2; cdr3_aa: CSVDTDRGHGYTF
v_call: TRBV10-3; j_call: TRBJ2-7; cdr3_aa: CAIRRDRGLTPANEQYF
v_call: TRBV28; j_call: TRBJ2-7; cdr3_aa: CASSRESYEQYF
v_call: TRBV18; j_call: TRBJ2-7; cdr3_aa: CASSPLVWGREDPYEQYF
v_call: TRBV5-1; j_call: TRBJ2-5; cdr3_aa: CASSRRGTFQETQYF
v_call: TRBV2; j_call: TRBJ1-5; cdr3_aa: CASTGTVEDQPQHF